A selection of T cell receptor beta chains follows, all from one sample in a study of blood T cells in healthy people across ages. TCRdb analysed the 5' RACE reads with MiXCR anew, one entry per CDR3 protein. This sample has about 1.8 million distinct CDR3 sequences, with about 50% found just once. Sequenced sample: blood. Receptors were obtained from a woman between 40 and 55 years old in good health. The CDR3 runs from the conserved cysteine through the conserved F or W. Fields, in order: J gene, V gene, D gene, clone size, CDR3 length, CDR3 protein, CDR3 DNA. The D gene is left open where the match is weak. The size field is filled for only some rows; it gives once, few, many or a size class.

>TRBJ2-3|TRBV2|NA|few|14
CASTRRGASDTQYF
TGTGCCAGCACCAGAAGGGGGGCGTCAGATACGCAGTATTTT
>TRBJ2-5|TRBV9|NA|NA|14
CASSASQGNNEQYF
TGTGCCAGCAGCGCCTCGCAGGGTAATAATGAGCAGTACTTC
>TRBJ2-7|TRBV5-1|NA|NA|15
CASSSGYLPGDEQYF
TGCGCCAGCAGCTCGGGATACCTCCCTGGGGACGAGCAGTACTTC
>TRBJ2-7|TRBV20-1|NA|few|12
CSAPKSSYEQYF
TGCAGTGCCCCTAAGAGCTCCTACGAGCAGTACTTC
>TRBJ2-4|TRBV20-1|NA|NA|16
CSARDFLGARGNIQYF
TGCAGTGCTAGAGACTTCCTGGGAGCCAGGGGAAACATTCAGTACTTC
>TRBJ2-7|TRBV20-1|NA|NA|17
CSARDVISYRPNNEQYF
TGCAGTGCTAGAGATGTAATAAGTTATCGGCCGAACAATGAGCAGTACTTC
>TRBJ1-2|TRBV6-6|TRBD1|NA|12
CATLTGGYGYTF
TGTGCCACCCTTACAGGGGGCTATGGCTACACCTTC
>TRBJ2-3|TRBV7-9|TRBD2|NA|19
CASSRRAGRAGGLTDTQYF
TGTGCCAGCAGCCGAAGGGCTGGTAGAGCGGGGGGACTCACAGATACGCAGTATTTT
>TRBJ2-1|TRBV27|NA|NA|13
CASSLSAANEQFF
TGTGCCAGCAGTTTATCGGCGGCTAATGAGCAGTTCTTC
>TRBJ1-3|TRBV13|NA|NA|13
CASSRGAGNTIYF
TGTGCCAGCAGCCGGGGGGCAGGAAACACCATATATTTT
>TRBJ2-2|TRBV7-9|NA|NA|16
CASSLEAGTNTGELFF
TGTGCCAGCAGCTTAGAGGCAGGGACGAACACCGGGGAGCTGTTTTTT
>TRBJ2-3|TRBV4-2|NA|few|17
CASSQEGESMRTDTQYF
TGTGCCAGCAGCCAAGAGGGAGAGTCAATGCGCACAGATACGCAGTATTTT
>TRBJ2-3|TRBV5-1|NA|many|15
CASSLDGVSTDTQYF
TGCGCCAGCAGCTTGGATGGGGTTAGCACAGATACGCAGTATTTT
>TRBJ2-7|TRBV20-1|TRBD2|NA|13
CSARGGALNEQYF
TGCAGTGCCCGCGGGGGGGCGCTCAACGAGCAGTACTTC
>TRBJ1-6|TRBV20-1|NA|few|13
CSARDRWDSPLHF
TGCAGTGCTAGAGATCGGTGGGATTCACCCCTCCACTTT
>TRBJ2-4|TRBV4-2|NA|few|16
CASSQEGTSFKNIQYF
TGTGCCAGCAGCCAAGAGGGCACCAGCTTTAAAAACATTCAGTACTTC
>TRBJ2-1|TRBV7-2|TRBD2|few|15
CASSRAGGIYNEQFF
TGTGCCAGCAGCCGAGCGGGGGGGATCTACAATGAGCAGTTCTTC
>TRBJ2-5|TRBV9|NA|NA|15
CASSVARGLGETQYF
TGTGCCAGCAGCGTAGCTAGGGGGTTAGGGGAGACCCAGTACTTC
>TRBJ2-5|TRBV3-1|NA|NA|15
CASSPVSGGRETQYF
TGTGCCAGCAGCCCCGTCTCGGGGGGCCGGGAGACCCAGTACTTC
>TRBJ2-5|TRBV3-1|NA|few|12
CASRRDTETQYF
TGTGCCAGCAGGCGGGACACGGAGACCCAGTACTTC
>TRBJ1-6|TRBV5-1|NA|once|16
CASSSSLQGVGSPLHF
TGCGCCAGCAGCTCGAGCCTTCAGGGTGTTGGTTCACCCCTCCACTTT
>TRBJ2-1|TRBV14|NA|NA|14
CASSQDPGGYEQFF
TGTGCCAGCAGCCAAGACCCAGGGGGGTATGAGCAGTTCTTC
>TRBJ2-7|TRBV5-1|TRBD1|many|15
CASSLGDRDSYEQYF
TGCGCCAGCAGCTTGGGGGACAGGGACTCCTACGAGCAGTACTTC
>TRBJ2-1|TRBV6-2/TRBV6-3|TRBD2|few|14
CASRPSGGDNEQFF
TGTGCCAGCAGACCTAGCGGGGGAGACAATGAGCAGTTCTTC
>TRBJ2-5|TRBV9|TRBD2|NA|15
CASSVISGSSETQYF
TGTGCCAGCAGCGTAATAAGCGGGAGTTCAGAGACCCAGTACTTC
>TRBJ2-5|TRBV6-6|NA|NA|14
CASRGKAGRETQYF
TGTGCCAGCAGGGGGAAGGCAGGGCGGGAGACCCAGTACTTC
>TRBJ2-7|TRBV4-1|NA|NA|15
CASSQEGPSAGEQYF
TGCGCCAGCAGCCAAGAGGGACCTTCCGCGGGTGAGCAGTACTTC
>TRBJ2-4|TRBV6-1|NA|NA|18
CASSEARQFPLAKNIQYF
TGTGCCAGCAGTGAAGCCCGCCAGTTTCCCCTAGCCAAAAACATTCAGTACTTC